Listed below are T cell receptor beta chains from one sample, sequenced in a study of cytomegalovirus exposure and HLA in healthy donors. TCRdb's copy holds only in-frame clones and misses some; the assay was immunoSEQ multiplex PCR. The table lists more than 250,000 clones, 80% to 90% of them singletons. The sample taken for sequencing was PBMCs. The receptors originated from a woman under 30 in good health and CMV-seronegative. CDR3s leave out the opening cysteine and the closing phenylalanine or tryptophan. Fields, in order: clone size, V gene, CDR3 protein. A row's size may be missing; if present it is once, few, many or a size class.

clone size: few; V gene: TRBV4-2; CDR3 protein: ASSQEMSGRATGELF
clone size: -; V gene: TRBV5-1; CDR3 protein: ASSSTPAGSLEQY
clone size: -; V gene: TRBV28; CDR3 protein: ASSRGATNEKLF
clone size: -; V gene: TRBV28; CDR3 protein: ASSLTGAGETQY
clone size: few; V gene: TRBV28; CDR3 protein: AIPRQGDGYT
clone size: -; V gene: TRBV7-7; CDR3 protein: ASSLGTYNEQF
clone size: -; V gene: TRBV9; CDR3 protein: ASSALQGGNYGYT
clone size: -; V gene: TRBV6-5; CDR3 protein: ASLRDTEAF
clone size: -; V gene: TRBV15; CDR3 protein: ATSRELLAGGTGADTQY
clone size: -; V gene: TRBV4-1; CDR3 protein: ASSQTGTNTGELF
clone size: -; V gene: TRBV4-1; CDR3 protein: ASSQGLAGTYNEQF
clone size: -; V gene: TRBV5-1; CDR3 protein: ASSPRGAGGKEKLF
clone size: -; V gene: TRBV28; CDR3 protein: ASTPGLGGQMELF
clone size: -; V gene: TRBV7-9; CDR3 protein: ASSQLENQPQH
clone size: -; V gene: TRBV28; CDR3 protein: ASVRVASNQPQH
clone size: -; V gene: TRBV6-5; CDR3 protein: ASRDGVTDTQY
clone size: -; V gene: TRBV7-6; CDR3 protein: ASSLIAGVSTDTQY